These 22 T cell receptor beta chains share one sample of origin, sequenced in a study of blood T cell repertoires in COVID-19. Produced via immunoSEQ multiplex PCR; TCRdb's table is partial and in-frame only. Altogether about 140,000 clones are present, more than 75% being singletons, with the ten largest covering about 12%. The source material was peripheral blood. All receptors come from an elderly man with acute or convalescent COVID-19.

This chain joins TRBV12-3 or TRBV12-4 and TRBJ2-7, with 8 positions matching TRBD1. CDR3 length: 13 amino acids. V shed 7 bases and J 2 bases; nucleotides not matched to a gene: 4. CDR3 coding DNA: TGTGCCAGCAAGGACAGGGTGACCTACGAGCAGTACTTC. Translation gives CASKDRVTYEQYF.

Of note for this clone: Other DNA sequences from this sample encode an identical CDR3 as well. The J gene is TRBJ2-6, the V gene TRBV6-5; 7 bases fit TRBD1. V shed 5 bases, J shed 2 bases, and the junction held 3 bases outside the gene matches. CDR1 is MNHEY, CDR2 SVGAGI, per germline. The CDR3 has 15 amino acids. The CDR3 spells CASSLTGAGANVLTF. For the CDR3, the DNA is TGTGCCAGCAGTCTTACAGGGGCTGGGGCCAACGTCCTGACTTTC.

The J gene is TRBJ1-3, the V gene TRBV18; no definite D call. Germline loops: CDR1 KGHSH, CDR2 LQKENI. This CDR3 is built from 15 residues. Trimming removed 3 bases from V and 4 bases from J, with 13 bases in between. The CDR3 reads CASSPTPTSGNTIYF. CDR3 coding DNA: TGTGCCAGCTCACCGACTCCCACCTCAGGAAACACCATATATTTT. Full variable domain (remainder filled in from reference TRBV18 and TRBJ1-3): NAGVMQNPRHLVRRRGQEARLRCSPMKGHSHVYWYRQLPEEGLKFMVYLQKENIIDESGMPKERFSAEFPKEGPSILRIQQVVRGDSAAYFCASSPTPTSGNTIYFGEGSWLTVV.

The V call is TRBV6-1, the J call TRBJ2-7; 11 nucleotides line up with TRBD2. The germline gives CDR1 MNHNS, CDR2 SASEGT. This CDR3 is built from 15 residues. Trimming removed 2 bases from V and 0 bases from J; junction bases left unmatched: 0. The CDR3 reads CASSELAGGSYEQYF. CDR3 DNA: TGTGCCAGCAGTGAACTAGCGGGGGGCTCCTACGAGCAGTACTTC.

The chain uses TRBV19 and TRBJ1-3; no clear D. Germline V CDR1 and CDR2: LNHDA, SQIVND (reference sequence). The CDR3 sequence is 14 residues long. V lost 5 bases, J lost 3 bases, and 11 bases lay in between. The CDR3: CASSPEAGGNTIYF. The CDR3 region has the DNA TGTGCCAGTAGTCCCGAGGCCGGTGGAAACACCATATATTTT. The full variable domain, in which reference TRBV19 and TRBJ1-3 provide the parts outside the CDR3, is DGGITQSPKYLFRKEGQNVTLSCEQNLNHDAMYWYRQDPGQGLRLIYYSQIVNDFQKGDIAEGYSVSREKKESFPLTVTSAQKNPTAFYLCASSPEAGGNTIYFGEGSWLTVV.

This clone was counted between two and nine times. The chain employs TRBV7-6 and TRBJ1-5; a possible D gene is TRBD1 (5 bases). CDR1 and CDR2 (germline): SGHVS, FNYEAQ. CDR3 length equals 15 residues. Between the trimmed V and J ends, which lost 5 bases and 1 base, there was a span of 12 bases. The CDR3 bases are TGTGCCAGCAGCGCCGGGGGTCGGAGCAATCAGCCCCAGCATTTT. Translating it yields CASSAGGRSNQPQHF.

The chain is built from TRBV27 and TRBJ2-7, with D perhaps TRBD2 (5 bases). Trimming left V 5 bases short and J 0 bases short, with 8 bases between. Germline V lookup: CDR1 MNHEY, CDR2 SMNVEV (reference sequence). This CDR3 contains 13 residues. The CDR3 here is CASSPGSSYEQYF. CDR3 DNA: TGTGCCAGCAGTCCTGGGAGCTCCTACGAGCAGTACTTC.

The chain has TRBV6-2 or TRBV6-3 and TRBJ1-4; 9 positions agree with TRBD1. The CDR3 runs to 15 residues. Looked up from germline, CDR1 is MNHEY and CDR2 is SVGEGT. V was pared by 6 bases and J by 7 bases, with 9 bases of the junction left unmatched. The CDR3 reads CASSHRGTGFEKLFF. The CDR3 DNA is TGTGCCAGCAGCCACCGGGGGACAGGGTTTGAAAAACTGTTTTTT.

This clone was found a few times. The V and J genes are TRBV6-6 and TRBJ2-3; D is unclear. Germline assignment: CDR1 MNHNY and CDR2 SVGAGI (reference sequence). This CDR3 has 13 residues. Trimming removed 2 bases from V and 7 bases from J, with 10 bases in between. The DNA of the CDR3 is TGTGCCAGCAGTTACGAGAGGTCTAATACGCAGTATTTT. Translating it yields CASSYERSNTQYF.

The sample holds one count of this clone. This specimen includes other DNA sequences encoding the same CDR3. The rearrangement uses TRBV6-4 and TRBJ2-2; TRBD1 matches at 9 bases. Germline CDR1 and CDR2: MRHNA and SNTAGT. This CDR3 has 14 amino acids. J was trimmed by 4 bases and V by 4 bases; bases with no gene match: 1. CDR3 nucleotides: TGTGCCAGCAGTGGACAGGGGGGCACCGGGGAGCTGTTTTTT. As protein: CASSGQGGTGELFF.

This clone showed up just once. This chain joins TRBV19 and TRBJ2-7; D not certain. V was cut by 3 bases and J by 2 bases, with 11 bases left in between. The CDR3 covers 14 residues. The germline V gene has CDR1 LNHDA and CDR2 SQIVND (reference sequence). The CDR3 DNA reads as TGTGCCAGTAGTATGCCGCGCCCACCCTACGAGCAGTACTTC. Amino acid sequence: CASSMPRPPYEQYF.

This clone was counted once. The chain carries TRBV4-3 and TRBJ2-3, with 7 bases identical to TRBD1. V gave up 3 bases and J gave up 3 bases; unmatched junction bases: 9. CDR1 and CDR2 (germline): LGHNA, YSLEER. The CDR3 has 16 residues. CDR3 nucleotide sequence: TGCGCCAGCAGCCACCCACGGGACAGTCGTACAGATACGCAGTATTTT. Translating gives CASSHPRDSRTDTQYF.

The chain joins TRBV9 to TRBJ2-6; D may be TRBD1 (5 bases). Germline V gene lookup returns CDR1 SGDLS and CDR2 YYNGEE. The CDR3 is made up of 18 amino acids. V was clipped by 3 bases and J by 2 bases, with 18 bases between them. CDR3 nucleotides: TGTGCCAGCAGCGGGATGAACCAGGGCCGGACTGGGGCCAACGTCCTGACTTTC. Its translation is CASSGMNQGRTGANVLTF.

The chain has TRBV10-3 and TRBJ1-2, with TRBD1 matching over 8 bases. Germline loops: CDR1 ENHRY, CDR2 SYGVKD. The trim removed 4 bases at V and 8 bases at J, leaving 9 bases unmatched. This CDR3 has 14 amino acids. As DNA, the CDR3 is TGTGCCATCAGTGTTGGTGGACAGGGTTCCGGCTACACCTTC. Residues: CAISVGGQGSGYTF.

This rearrangement joins TRBV7-2 to TRBJ1-2, with D possibly matching TRBD1 (6 bases). Germline V gives CDR1 SGHTA, CDR2 FQGNSA. The germline V and J ends were trimmed by 2 bases and 8 bases, with 12 bases remaining between them. The CDR3 has 13 amino acids. CDR3 DNA: TGTGCCAGCAGCTTATCACAGGGTGGAGGCTACACCTTC. Its translation: CASSLSQGGGYTF.

This chain connects TRBV2 to TRBJ2-5, with TRBD2 matching over 12 bases. CDR3 size: 14 residues. Germline CDR1 and CDR2: SNHLY and FYNNEI. V dropped 7 bases and J dropped 5; count of bases not matched to a gene: 5. This chain's CDR3 is CASKVLAGGETQYF. In DNA form, the CDR3 reads TGTGCCAGCAAGGTCCTAGCGGGGGGGGAGACCCAGTACTTC.

The chain joins TRBV5-5 to TRBJ1-5, with a possible D match to TRBD1 (6 bases). The ends were cut back, 1 base at V and 6 bases at J, with 8 bases in the middle. The CDR3 loop spans 13 amino acids. Germline assignment: CDR1 SGHKS and CDR2 YYEKEE (reference sequence). Here the CDR3 DNA reads TGTGCCAGCAGCTTGCAGGGGTTTCAGCCCCAGCATTTT. Amino acids: CASSLQGFQPQHF.

This chain connects TRBV15 to TRBJ2-3; possibly TRBD2 for D (6 bases). There are 14 residues in the CDR3. The germline V gene encodes CDR1 LNHNV and CDR2 YYDKDF (reference sequence). V shed 1 base and J shed 6 bases, with 11 bases lying between them. CDR3 nucleotide sequence: TGTGCCACCAGCAGAGGTCTAGCGACCGATACGCAGTATTTT. It translates to CATSRGLATDTQYF.

The chain couples TRBV7-2 to TRBJ2-7, with 7 bases aligning to TRBD1. The CDR3 has 16 residues. Germline V gene lookup returns CDR1 SGHTA and CDR2 FQGNSA. V gave up 3 bases and J gave up 4 bases; unmatched junction bases: 12. CDR3 in amino acids: CASSLGGQARGYEQYF. CDR3 nucleotides: TGTGCCAGCAGCTTGGGTGGACAGGCTCGCGGGTACGAGCAGTACTTC.

This clone has a single count. The rearrangement joins TRBV7-2 to TRBJ1-1; D ambiguous. This CDR3 has 14 amino acids. The germline CDR1 and CDR2 sequences are SGHTA and FQGNSA. Trimming shortened V by 1 base and J by 10 bases, and 16 bases separated the two germline ends. CDR3 region: CASSLGGFRNRAFF. DNA for the CDR3: TGTGCCAGCAGCTTAGGAGGATTTAGGAATCGAGCTTTCTTT.

A single count supports this clone. The chain is built from TRBV7-2 and TRBJ2-7; TRBD2 aligns across 9 bases. The CDR3 runs to 15 residues. Germline V gene lookup returns CDR1 SGHTA and CDR2 FQGNSA. V shed 4 bases and J 0 bases; nucleotides not matched to a gene: 4. In DNA, the CDR3 is TGTGCCAGCAGCTATAGCGGGGGTTACTCCTACGAGCAGTACTTC. This encodes CASSYSGGYSYEQYF. The variable domain in full, with the rest retrieved from reference TRBV7-2 and TRBJ2-7, is GAGVSQSPSNKVTEKGKDVELRCDPISGHTALYWYRQSLGQGLEFLIYFQGNSAPDKSGLPSDRFSAERTGGSVSTLTIQRTQQEDSAVYLCASSYSGGYSYEQYFGPGTRLTVT.

The chain employs TRBV5-1 and TRBJ2-2; 7 bases are a match to TRBD1. The CDR3 totals 14 residues. Germline CDR1 is SGHRS and CDR2 is YFSETQ. J lost 4 bases, V lost 6 bases, and 6 bases had no gene match. The CDR3 protein is CASTGQVITGELFF. DNA of the CDR3: TGCGCCAGCACCGGACAGGTGATCACCGGGGAGCTGTTTTTT.